Each of the 27 T cell receptor beta chains below was sequenced from the same sample in a study of identical twins (dated by TCRdb to 2015 to 2016). The library was prepared using 5' RACE. The sequencer was an Illumina HiSeq 2000. Clones were called with MiXCR by TCRdb after fastp trimmed the public reads at Q25, and only in-frame beta chains were retained. All rows with the same CDR3 protein become a single entry with the most common DNA and genes. The sample profile shows about 720,000 distinct CDR3 sequences; roughly 18% of them were found once. In total, the top ten clones hold about an eighth of the sample. These data are also associated with another study on T cells expressing NK-cell markers.

Sequencing input: PBMCs. All receptors derive from a woman younger than 35 in good health.

The chain employs TRBV11-2 and TRBJ2-3; a possible D gene is TRBD2 (5 bases). Per the germline V gene, CDR1 is SGHAT and CDR2 is FQNNGV. Trimming pared 0 bases from V and 1 base from J, leaving 14 bases between. This CDR3 contains 17 residues. The CDR3 sequence is CASSLDGRPGGTDTQYF. As DNA, the CDR3 is TGTGCCAGCAGCTTAGACGGCCGGCCCGGGGGCACAGATACGCAGTATTTT.

This clonotype came up many times. The chain is built from TRBV12-3 or TRBV12-4 and TRBJ2-1, with 7 nucleotides matching TRBD2. With 0 bases clipped from V and 6 bases from J, the junction kept 2 bases outside the gene matches. The CDR3 consists of 14 residues. CDR3 sequence (DNA): TGTGCCAGCAGTTTAGCGGGAGGGCCCAATGAGCAGTTCTTC. Translated: CASSLAGGPNEQFF.

This clonotype was seen a few times. The rearrangement uses TRBV7-9 and TRBJ1-1; 8 bases are shared with TRBD1. Germline assignment: CDR1 SEHNR and CDR2 FQNEAQ (reference sequence). CDR3 length: 14 residues. V was pared by 5 bases and J by 5 bases, with 7 bases of the junction left unmatched. The CDR3 DNA sequence: TGTGCCAGCAGCGAAGGACAGGGATGGACTGAAGCTTTCTTT. Protein product: CASSEGQGWTEAFF.

The V call is TRBV28, the J call TRBJ2-1; 11 nucleotides match TRBD1. The CDR3 runs to 13 residues. Germline V lookup: CDR1 MDHEN, CDR2 SYDVKM. Trimming removed 10 bases from V and 8 bases from J; junction bases left unmatched: 7. The CDR3 bases are TGTGCCAACAGGGGACAGGGGGAGGATGAGCAGTTCTTC. Residues: CANRGQGEDEQFF.

The chain joins TRBV12-3 or TRBV12-4 to TRBJ2-5; 8 bases fit TRBD2. This CDR3 spans 14 amino acids. The trim removed 6 bases at V and 0 bases at J, leaving 3 bases unmatched. CDR3 bases: TGTGCCAGCAGACCGGGACTAGACCAAGAGACCCAGTACTTC. Encoded protein: CASRPGLDQETQYF.

The CDR3 is CASSGPRDRGINSNQPQHF. The CDR3 nucleotides read TGTGCCAGCAGCGGACCCCGGGACAGGGGAATTAATAGCAATCAGCCCCAGCATTTT. V gene TRBV2 combines with J gene TRBJ1-5; 10 bases fit TRBD1. Trimming took 6 bases from V and 0 from J; bases not matched to a gene: 14. The CDR3 runs to 19 residues. CDR1 and CDR2 (germline): SNHLY, FYNNEI. The entire variable domain, with the rest obtained from reference TRBV2 and TRBJ1-5, is as follows: EPEVTQTPSHQVTQMGQEVILRCVPISNHLYFYWYRQILGQKVEFLVSFYNNEISEKSEIFDDQFSVERPDGSNFTLKIRSTKLEDSAMYFCASSGPRDRGINSNQPQHFGDGTRLSIL.

The chain couples TRBV10-3 to TRBJ2-1; 14 bases fit TRBD2. The CDR3 sequence is 15 residues long. Losses at the gene ends were 6 bases for V and 12 bases for J; bases not matched to a gene: 10. Per the germline V gene, CDR1 is ENHRY and CDR2 is SYGVKD. The CDR3 DNA is TGTGCCATCAGCCCGGGACTAGCGGGGGCGGAAGTGCAGTTCTTC. Protein product: CAISPGLAGAEVQFF.

This clonotype was counted between two and nine times. The genes are TRBV7-2 and TRBJ1-5; 8 bases map to TRBD1. CDR3 length equals 14 residues. The J segment lost 3 bases and the V segment lost 3 bases, leaving 1 base of the junction unmatched. CDR1 and CDR2 from the germline V gene are SGHTA and FQGNSA. The CDR3 DNA reads as TGTGCCAGCAGCTTGGACAGGGCCAATCAGCCCCAGCATTTT. It is translated as CASSLDRANQPQHF.

The chain has TRBV27 and TRBJ2-1; a weak D match, TRBD1 (5 bases). Trimming took off 5 bases at V and 6 bases at J, with 14 bases between the two ends. Per germline, CDR1 MNHEY and CDR2 SMNVEV (reference sequence). The CDR3 contains 14 residues. The CDR3 sequence: CASSPQVDSNEQFF. The CDR3 DNA reads TGTGCCAGCAGTCCACAGGTTGACAGCAATGAGCAGTTCTTC.

This chain links TRBV20-1 with TRBJ2-7; 11 bases are shared with TRBD1. The germline V gene has CDR1 DFQATT and CDR2 SNEGSKA (reference sequence). This CDR3 is built from 14 residues. V gave up 6 bases and J gave up 7 bases; unmatched junction bases: 11. The CDR3, as DNA: TGCAGTGCCAGTCCGGGACAGGGGGTTCAGGAGCAGTACTTC. Amino acid sequence: CSASPGQGVQEQYF.

The CDR3 nucleotides are TGCAGCGTTGATGACGGGGAGGGTCGGGCCTACAATGAGCAGTTCTTC. Translating it yields CSVDDGEGRAYNEQFF. This chain links TRBV29-1 with TRBJ2-1; 7 positions agree with TRBD2. The ends lost 3 bases at V and 2 bases at J; junction bases unmatched: 10. The germline V gene encodes CDR1 SQVTM and CDR2 ANQGSEA. The CDR3 has 16 residues.

This sequence joins TRBV7-3 and TRBJ1-1; D may be TRBD1 (6 bases). Germline V gives CDR1 SGHTA, CDR2 FQGTGA. This CDR3 region has 14 residues. Trimming took off 5 bases at V and 7 bases at J, with 17 bases between the two ends. The CDR3 loop is CASSPGHPRGEAFF. DNA of the CDR3: TGTGCCAGCAGCCCGGGACATCCCCGGGGTGAAGCTTTCTTT.

The chain employs TRBV18 and TRBJ2-7; D gene ambiguous. The CDR3 has 14 residues. CDR1 and CDR2 (germline): KGHSH, LQKENI. The V end lost 0 bases, the J end lost 5 bases, and 11 bases lay between the germline ends. The CDR3 protein is CASSPPGAWHEQYF. For the CDR3, the DNA is TGTGCCAGCTCACCACCGGGTGCGTGGCACGAGCAGTACTTC.

The sample holds a few counts of this clonotype. The rearrangement links TRBV20-1 to TRBJ2-5; D not resolved. CDR1 DFQATT and CDR2 SNEGSKA come from the germline V gene (reference sequence). Trimming left V 6 bases short and J 1 base short, with 9 bases between. The CDR3 totals 12 residues. This CDR3 reads CSAAGIQETQYF. CDR3 nucleotides: TGCAGTGCAGCTGGGATCCAAGAGACCCAGTACTTC.

V usage is TRBV15 and J usage is TRBJ1-1, with D maybe TRBD1 (6 bases). Germline V gene data show CDR1 as LNHNV and CDR2 as YYDKDF (reference sequence). CDR3 size: 14 residues. Trimming shortened V by 7 bases and J by 2 bases, and 14 bases separated the two germline ends. The CDR3 spells CATTEGDTNTEAFF. CDR3 DNA sequence: TGTGCCACCACTGAGGGGGACACCAACACTGAAGCTTTCTTT.

This clonotype was counted only a few times. This chain uses TRBV5-8 with TRBJ2-1; D possibly corresponds to TRBD2 (6 bases). V lost 4 bases, J lost 2 bases, and 16 bases lay in between. This CDR3 contains 16 residues. Germline CDR1 SGHTS, CDR2 YDEGEE. The CDR3 sequence: CASSLPMGGPYNEQFF. The DNA for the CDR3 is TGTGCCAGCAGCCTACCGATGGGGGGACCCTACAATGAGCAGTTCTTC.

V usage is TRBV24-1 and J usage is TRBJ2-1; tentative D call: TRBD2 (5 bases). V lost 2 bases and J lost 12, with 13 bases in between. The CDR3 covers 13 residues. The germline V gene has CDR1 KGHDR and CDR2 SFDVKD. In DNA form, the CDR3 reads TGTGCCACCAGTGATTCGGGATCGATGGGGCAGTTCTTC. It specifies CATSDSGSMGQFF.

The chain is built from TRBV5-6 and TRBJ1-2; no definite D call. Germline assignment: CDR1 SGHDT and CDR2 YYEEEE. Trimming removed 0 bases at V and 6 bases at J, with 12 bases between. This CDR3 has 14 residues. CDR3: CASSLGRWRDGYTF. The CDR3, as DNA: TGTGCCAGCAGCTTGGGACGGTGGAGAGATGGCTACACCTTC.

The rearrangement joins TRBV20-1 to TRBJ1-1, with unresolved D. This CDR3 contains 11 residues. V lost 6 bases, J lost 6 bases, and 11 bases lay in between. Germline-derived CDR1 and CDR2 are DFQATT and SNEGSKA (reference sequence). The CDR3 loop reads CSARREPEAFF. The CDR3 DNA reads as TGCAGTGCCAGACGGGAGCCTGAAGCTTTCTTT.

In this sample, this clonotype turned up many times. The CDR3 is CASSIPGQGPNEQFF. The CDR3 DNA reads as TGTGCCAGCAGCATACCGGGACAGGGTCCCAATGAGCAGTTCTTC. The chain couples TRBV6-1 to TRBJ2-1; 9 bases align to TRBD1. Germline values: CDR1 MNHNS, CDR2 SASEGT. Trimming removed 6 bases from V and 6 bases from J; junction bases left unmatched: 9. CDR3 size: 15 residues.

The table lists this clonotype with a few counts. The chain recombines TRBV12-3 or TRBV12-4 with TRBJ2-1, with D uncertain. The CDR3 is 15 residues long. V was shortened by 3 bases and J by 0 bases, with 9 bases between the two germline ends. The CDR3 loop is CASSFGTLSYNEQFF. The CDR3 coding sequence is TGTGCCAGCAGTTTTGGCACACTCTCCTACAATGAGCAGTTCTTC.

This clonotype has a handful of counts. The chain is built from TRBV12-3 or TRBV12-4 and TRBJ2-7, with D perhaps matching TRBD2 (6 bases). The CDR3 spans 13 residues. V was pared by 2 bases and J by 7 bases, with 12 bases between. CDR3 region: CASSLTPGGEQYF. The CDR3 nucleotides are TGTGCCAGCAGTTTAACCCCCGGGGGAGAGCAGTACTTC.

This clonotype has a count of ten or more. The chain combines TRBV29-1 with TRBJ2-7; D not resolved. Germline V gene sequence: CDR1 SQVTM, CDR2 ANQGSEA. Trimming pared 0 bases from V and 3 bases from J, leaving 12 bases between. CDR3 length equals 14 residues. This chain's CDR3 is CSVEDRHSGYEQYF. CDR3 DNA sequence: TGCAGCGTTGAAGATCGACACTCCGGCTACGAGCAGTACTTC.

Comments on this clonotype: The junction departs from the called germline gene at one end, perhaps through a read error. The V and J genes are TRBV11-2 and TRBJ2-1, with D possibly being TRBD2 (6 bases). Germline CDR1 is SGHAT and CDR2 is FQNNGV. There are 12 residues in the CDR3. The CDR3 loop reads CASSLGGVEQFF. CDR3 nucleotide sequence: TGTGCCAGCAGTTTAGGAGGGGTTGAGCAGTTCTTC.

The chain carries TRBV27 and TRBJ1-6, with D hard to call. The V and J ends lost 9 bases and 7 bases respectively, with 13 bases between them. CDR3 length: 13 residues. Per the germline V gene, CDR1 is MNHEY and CDR2 is SMNVEV (reference sequence). This chain's CDR3 is CASKTGSNSPLHF. For the CDR3, the DNA is TGTGCCAGTAAGACCGGTAGCAATTCACCCCTCCACTTT.

V gene TRBV24-1 combines with J gene TRBJ2-1, with 9 bases aligning to TRBD2. CDR3 length: 15 amino acids. Germline CDR1 and CDR2: KGHDR and SFDVKD. The ends lost 2 bases at V and 5 bases at J; junction bases unmatched: 3. CDR3: CATSDSASGNNEQFF. In nucleotides, the CDR3 is TGTGCCACCAGTGATTCGGCTAGCGGGAACAATGAGCAGTTCTTC.

Remarks on this clonotype: At one boundary the junction diverges from the germline segment, which might be a read error. This sequence joins TRBV6-2 or TRBV6-3 and TRBJ2-2; 13 nucleotides align to TRBD2. This CDR3 has 16 amino acids. The V gene's germline CDR1 is MNHEY and CDR2 SVGEGT. CDR3 in DNA: TGTGCCAGCAGTAAAGGGACTAGCGGGAACCCCGGGGAGCTGTTTTTT. Protein product: CASSKGTSGNPGELFF.